This paragraph covers one T cell receptor (beta chain) sequence. The target antigen is unknown. This record belongs to a study of T cells expressing NK-cell markers. Study-level information: Sequenced donors, eight in total, included seven who were HCMV-seropositive and one who was seronegative.

Germline CDR1 is SEHNR and CDR2 is FQNEAQ (reference sequence). The CDR3 totals 17 residues. Synthesis of TCR beta cDNA relied on 5'RACE template switching carrying UMIs. TCRdb re-called the 5' RACE reads and shows each CDR3 protein once, DNA omitted. The sample data list hundreds of thousands of distinct CDR3 sequences. Findings of the study overall: Once again these clonotypes came out on top in the CD3+CD56-NKG2C+ fraction of a few donors.

The sequenced sample was blood T cells: a sorted CD56 or NKG2C T cell subset, CD4+ or CD8+ T cells, or bulk PBMC T cells (not recorded which). The chain carries TRBV7-9 and TRBJ2-1; no DNA is available, so the TRBD2 call from TCRdb remains unchecked. The source is a woman between 18 and 70 years old in good health. This chain's CDR3 is CASSHLSGRSSYNEQFF.